This section outlines one TCR beta chain sequence together with its context. Replicate PCRs from sorted subsets contained roughly 200 ng DNA, which is around 29,000 T cell genomes. Sequenced by immunoSEQ multiplex PCR; TCRdb stores in-frame clones only, minus some. The sample lists millions of clones; more than 80% were seen once. This sample stems from a study of shared clonotypes between healthy human individuals. This CDR3 has 13 amino acids. The V gene's germline CDR1 is GTSNPN and CDR2 SVGIG (reference sequence). Trimming removed 0 bases from V and 0 bases from J, with 5 bases in between. The sequenced sample was naive CD4+ T cells sorted from blood. Subset in this sample: CD45RA+ positively selected. The sequence was obtained from a man aged 18 to 29 in good health. This chain joins TRBV30 and TRBJ1-1; no definite D call. The CDR3 DNA reads as TGTGCCTGGAGTGTCACCCTGAACACTGAAGCTTTCTTT. Translation: CAWSVTLNTEAFF.